The 26 T cell receptor beta chains below all came from one sample that was sequenced in a study of OX40 agonist ivuxolimab in advanced cancers. Sequencing used immunoSEQ multiplex PCR; TCRdb keeps in-frame clones, though not all of them. The table shows 65,000 to 90,000 clones, with more than 80% occurring only once. The starting material was CD4+ or CD8+ T cells sorted from blood, obtained in a trial of the OX40 agonist ivuxolimab. The origin of the receptors is an adult with an advanced solid tumor such as melanoma, head and neck, liver or kidney cancer.

This chain uses TRBV7-3 with TRBJ2-7; no definite D call. V lost 5 bases and J lost 0, with 17 bases in between. The CDR3 sequence is 16 residues long. Per the germline V gene, CDR1 is SGHTA and CDR2 is FQGTGA. The CDR3 is CASSLKIGSHSYEQYF. CDR3 sequence (DNA): TGTGCCAGCAGCCTAAAGATTGGGTCTCACTCCTACGAGCAGTACTTC.

The genes are TRBV28 and TRBJ1-1; D is ambiguous. CDR1 and CDR2 (germline): MDHEN, SYDVKM. Trimming stripped 6 bases from V and 3 bases from J, with 8 bases between. This CDR3 comprises 12 residues. In DNA form, the CDR3 reads TGTGCCAGCAGCAAAACGTACACTGAAGCTTTCTTT. Translating gives CASSKTYTEAFF.

This clone was detected only once. V usage is TRBV18 and J usage is TRBJ2-1, with 8 bases fitting TRBD2. The CDR3 loop spans 15 amino acids. Germline-derived CDR1 and CDR2 are KGHSH and LQKENI. The V and J ends lost 2 bases and 3 bases, in that order; junction bases with no gene match: 3. CDR3 sequence: CASSPGSGSYNEQFF. The CDR3 DNA follows: TGTGCCAGCTCACCAGGGAGCGGGAGCTACAATGAGCAGTTCTTC.

J is TRBJ1-2 and V is TRBV19; tentatively, D is TRBD1 (6 bases). This CDR3 has 13 residues. Looked up from germline, CDR1 is LNHDA and CDR2 is SQIVND (reference sequence). Between the trimmed V and J ends, which lost 9 bases and 2 bases, there was a span of 13 bases. For the CDR3, the DNA is TGTGCCAGCACAAGGACAGCAAACTATGGCTACACCTTC. Translating gives CASTRTANYGYTF.

The chain couples TRBV30 to TRBJ1-2; D call uncertain. The V and J ends lost 2 bases and 2 bases respectively, with 6 bases between them. The CDR3 runs 12 residues. Per the germline V gene, CDR1 is GTSNPN and CDR2 is SVGIG (reference sequence). The CDR3 is CAWSTGNYGYTF. The CDR3, as DNA: TGTGCCTGGAGTACGGGGAACTATGGCTACACCTTC.

This clone was counted once. This chain links TRBV6-6 with TRBJ2-1; D perhaps matches TRBD1 (6 bases). Germline V gene lookup returns CDR1 MNHNY and CDR2 SVGAGI (reference sequence). The CDR3 totals 12 residues. V was clipped by 4 bases and J by 9 bases, with 10 bases between them. The CDR3 nucleotides read TGTGCCAGCAGTTTCACAGGGTTTGAGCAGTTCTTC. It codes for CASSFTGFEQFF.

V and J are TRBV9 and TRBJ2-2; maybe TRBD1 (5 bases). The CDR3 contains 15 residues. V was trimmed by 2 bases and J by 1 base, leaving 9 bases between them. Germline CDR1 is SGDLS and CDR2 is YYNGEE. CDR3 loop: CASSVTGLNTGELFF. The CDR3 DNA reads TGTGCCAGCAGCGTCACAGGTTTGAACACCGGGGAGCTGTTTTTT.

The chain carries TRBV19 and TRBJ2-7, with 12 bases identical to TRBD2. The junction had 2 bases not matched to a gene; V was cut back by 5 bases and J by 3 bases. The germline CDR1 and CDR2 sequences are LNHDA and SQIVND (reference sequence). The length of the CDR3 is 14 residues. The CDR3 DNA is TGTGCCAGTAGTGGACTAGCGGGAATCTACGAGCAGTACTTC. Protein sequence: CASSGLAGIYEQYF.

V usage is TRBV28 and J usage is TRBJ1-4, with TRBD1 matching 7 bases. This CDR3 region has 14 residues. Unmatched junction bases numbered 4, after V lost 5 bases and J lost 4 bases. Germline values: CDR1 MDHEN, CDR2 SYDVKM. For the CDR3, the DNA is TGTGCCAGCAGTCTTACAGGGGTTAATGAAAAACTGTTTTTT. Its protein is CASSLTGVNEKLFF.

This chain connects TRBV28 to TRBJ1-2; D uncertain. V lost 6 bases and J lost 4, with 9 bases in between. CDR3 length: 12 amino acids. CDR1 and CDR2 from the germline V gene are MDHEN and SYDVKM. The CDR3 DNA reads TGTGCCAGCAGCCGAACCTCCTATGGCTACACCTTC. Translated, it gives CASSRTSYGYTF.

Concerning this clone: Other DNA sequences in the sample encode the same CDR3. V gene TRBV29-1 combines with J gene TRBJ2-7, with D possibly matching TRBD2 (6 bases). The germline V gene encodes CDR1 SQVTM and CDR2 ANQGSEA. This CDR3 comprises 12 residues. V was clipped by 3 bases and J by 5 bases, with 11 bases between them. Written as DNA, the CDR3 is TGCAGCGTTGAGGGGGGAGGAGACGAGCAGTACTTC. Its translation is CSVEGGGDEQYF.

V gene TRBV21-1 combines with J gene TRBJ1-2. TRBV21-1 is a documented pseudogene. The CDR3 sequence is 17 residues long. CDR3 sequence reads: CASSKTIGGLRGYGYTF. In DNA form, the CDR3 reads TGTGCCAGCAGCAAAACAATAGGTGGCCTCCGAGGCTATGGCTACACCTTC.

This sequence joins TRBV18 and TRBJ1-2; tentatively, D is TRBD1 (5 bases). The length of the CDR3 is 13 residues. V was cut by 3 bases and J by 8 bases, with 13 bases left in between. Germline V gene data show CDR1 as KGHSH and CDR2 as LQKENI. The CDR3 bases are TGTGCCAGCTCACCCCCCCAGGGTGGAGGCTACACCTTC. Protein sequence: CASSPPQGGGYTF.

This clone is a singleton in its sample. V usage is TRBV7-8 and J usage is TRBJ1-3; D is perhaps TRBD1 (6 bases). The CDR3 length is 16 residues. Trimming took off 2 bases at V and 3 bases at J, with 14 bases between the two ends. Germline V gene lookup returns CDR1 SGHVS and CDR2 FQNEAQ. CDR3 sequence (DNA): TGTGCCAGCAGCTTAAGGGGGAGAGCATTTGGAAACACCATATATTTT. Translating gives CASSLRGRAFGNTIYF.

The chain has TRBV6-5 and TRBJ2-3, with 8 bases aligning to TRBD1. Germline CDR1 MNHEY, CDR2 SVGAGI. The CDR3 runs 13 residues. V dropped 6 bases and J dropped 5; count of bases not matched to a gene: 4. Written as DNA, the CDR3 is TGTGCCAGCAGAGACGGACAGGGAGATACGCAGTATTTT. Its protein product is CASRDGQGDTQYF.

CDR3 loop: CASSVGGGITYNEQFF. The CDR3 DNA reads as TGTGCCAGCAGCGTAGGGGGCGGGATCACCTACAATGAGCAGTTCTTC. The gene calls are TRBV9 and TRBJ2-1, with D tentatively TRBD2 (6 bases). With 0 bases removed from V and 2 bases from J, the gap between germline ends came to 12 bases. The CDR3 totals 16 residues. CDR1 is SGDLS and CDR2 is YYNGEE in the germline V gene.

The genes are TRBV5-6 and TRBJ2-5; maybe TRBD2 (6 bases). The ends were cut back, 4 bases at V and 4 bases at J, with 14 bases in the middle. The germline gives CDR1 SGHDT, CDR2 YYEEEE. The CDR3 length is 14 residues. DNA of the CDR3: TGTGCCAGCAGCCGGGTTGGAGGGCGAGAGACCCAGTACTTC. Amino acids: CASSRVGGRETQYF.

The chain couples TRBV5-1 to TRBJ2-5; 8 bases fit TRBD1. The CDR3 covers 16 residues. V lost 1 base and J lost 5; bases outside the gene matches: 10. Looked up from germline, CDR1 is SGHRS and CDR2 is YFSETQ. The CDR3 here is CASSLIKGQVGETQYF. CDR3 bases: TGCGCCAGCAGCTTGATAAAGGGACAGGTCGGTGAGACCCAGTACTTC.

This sequence joins TRBV9 and TRBJ1-2; D is uncertain. V shed 0 bases and J shed 4 bases, with 7 bases lying between them. The V gene's germline CDR1 is SGDLS and CDR2 YYNGEE. The CDR3 consists of 13 residues. CDR3 in amino acids: CASSVDGRYGYTF. The CDR3 DNA is TGTGCCAGCAGCGTAGACGGTCGCTATGGCTACACCTTC.

V is TRBV27 and J is TRBJ2-1; D might be TRBD2 (5 bases). V lost 10 bases and J lost 1, with 17 bases in between. Germline V CDR1 and CDR2: MNHEY, SMNVEV (reference sequence). The CDR3 extends over 15 amino acids. This CDR3 is CATASGAVSYNEQFF. The DNA of the CDR3 is TGTGCCACCGCGTCTGGAGCGGTATCCTACAATGAGCAGTTCTTC.

The J gene is TRBJ2-1, the V gene TRBV10-3; TRBD2 matches 12 bases. Germline V gene lookup returns CDR1 ENHRY and CDR2 SYGVKD. After removal of 3 bases from V and 4 bases from J, the junction contained 4 bases not matched to a gene. This CDR3 is 16 amino acids long. CDR3 sequence (DNA): TGTGCCATCAGTGAAACCCTAGCGGGGGGGTACAATGAGCAGTTCTTC. This sequence encodes CAISETLAGGYNEQFF.

This clone was recorded only once. V and J are TRBV6-1 and TRBJ1-2, with TRBD1 matching over 8 bases. The trim removed 6 bases at V and 8 bases at J, leaving 5 bases unmatched. Per the germline V gene, CDR1 is MNHNS and CDR2 is SASEGT. The CDR3 is 12 amino acids. In DNA form, the CDR3 reads TGTGCCAGCAGGGACAGGGATCGAGGCTACACCTTC. Translated, it gives CASRDRDRGYTF.

The CDR3 region has the DNA TGTGCCAGCAGTAAACTCAATGAGCAGTTCTTC. Its translation: CASSKLNEQFF. This chain connects TRBV27 to TRBJ2-1; D remains ambiguous. This CDR3 has 11 amino acids. Germline V CDR1 and CDR2: MNHEY, SMNVEV (reference sequence). Deletions cut 5 bases from V and 6 bases from J, with 5 bases between.

This chain uses TRBV5-1 with TRBJ2-2, with D unresolved. Per germline, CDR1 SGHRS and CDR2 YFSETQ. The V end was cut by 0 bases, the J end by 4 bases, with 4 bases between. This CDR3 has 13 residues. The DNA for the CDR3 is TGCGCCAGCAGCTTGGCTCTCACCGGGGAGCTGTTTTTT. As protein: CASSLALTGELFF.

The chain carries TRBV11-3 and TRBJ2-2, with D unclear. There are 13 residues in the CDR3. The germline V gene has CDR1 SGHNT and CDR2 YENEEA. Trimming removed 5 bases at V and 6 bases at J, with 10 bases between. CDR3 in DNA: TGTGCCAGCAGCCGGGCATCCCCCGGGGAGCTGTTTTTT. This encodes CASSRASPGELFF.

V and J are TRBV4-1 and TRBJ2-7, with TRBD2 identical over 8 bases. The CDR3 extends over 16 amino acids. The V segment lost 3 bases and the J segment 3 bases; nucleotides outside the gene matches: 10. Germline loops: CDR1 MGHRA, CDR2 YSYEKL. The CDR3 here is CASSQGTGTRIYEQYF. For the CDR3, the DNA is TGCGCCAGCAGCCAGGGAACCGGGACTAGGATCTACGAGCAGTACTTC.